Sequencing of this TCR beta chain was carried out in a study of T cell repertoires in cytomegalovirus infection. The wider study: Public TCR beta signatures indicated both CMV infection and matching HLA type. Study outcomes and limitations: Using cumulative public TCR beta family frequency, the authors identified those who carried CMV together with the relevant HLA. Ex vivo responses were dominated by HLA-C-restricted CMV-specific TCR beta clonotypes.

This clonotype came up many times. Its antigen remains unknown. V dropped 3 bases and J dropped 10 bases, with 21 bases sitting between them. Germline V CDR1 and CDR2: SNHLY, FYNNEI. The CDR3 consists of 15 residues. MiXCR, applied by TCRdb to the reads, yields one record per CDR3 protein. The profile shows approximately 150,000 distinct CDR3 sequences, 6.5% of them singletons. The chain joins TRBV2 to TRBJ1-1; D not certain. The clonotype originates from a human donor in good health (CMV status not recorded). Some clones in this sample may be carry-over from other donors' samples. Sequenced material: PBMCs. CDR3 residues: CASSEVPQDVRGAFF. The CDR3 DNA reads TGTGCCAGCAGTGAGGTCCCCCAGGACGTCCGCGGAGCTTTCTTT.